This TCR beta chain was found in a study of blood T cell repertoires in COVID-19. Study in general: Collection of acute and convalescent COVID-19 samples took place in the United States, Italy and Spain. Nucleic acid was either cDNA or gDNA, and it came from T cells, B-cell-depleted T cells, or PBMCs.

CDR3 length: 12 residues. Germline-derived CDR1 and CDR2 are SGDLS and YYNGEE. Trimming removed 5 bases at V and 8 bases at J, with 13 bases between. Authors' data handling: Reference gene primer amplification gave nucleated cell count estimates. Sequencing was performed with immunoSEQ multiplex PCR; in TCRdb, only in-frame clones are kept and a portion is missing. V and J calls and clone size are copied from that table; D and trimming were computed from the DNA. Of about 270,000 clones listed, about four fifths are singletons. The source of this sequence is a woman aged 50 to 65 who had recovered from COVID-19. The rearrangement uses TRBV9 and TRBJ1-2; D gene uncertain. Sequencing input: peripheral blood. The CDR3 sequence is CASSTEGEGYTF. The CDR3 coding sequence is TGTGCCAGCAGTACAGAGGGCGAGGGCTACACCTTC.